Listed below are T cell receptor beta chains from one sample, sequenced in a study of human T cells and chemical hapten exposure. One entry per CDR3 protein, called by TCRdb with MiXCR from the RACE reads. The data show roughly 200,000 distinct CDR3 sequences, with 20% to 25% seen just once and about 6.7% held by the top ten. Material: whole blood, obtained in connection with sensitization to the hapten diphenylcyclopropenone (DPC). The receptors were gathered from a woman aged 50 to 60 with alopecia areata. Some clones in this sample may be carry-over from other donors' samples. CDR3s include the opening cysteine and the closing phenylalanine or tryptophan. A D gene is named only where the DNA matches it firmly. The listing skips clone size in some rows; elsewhere it reads once, few, many or a size class.

size,J,D,V,CDR3,DNA
.,TRBJ2-5,.,TRBV10-3,CAISESPQETQYF,TGTGCCATCAGTGAGTCACCCCAAGAGACCCAGTACTTC
.,TRBJ2-2,.,TRBV29-1,CSVLGASDRGTGELFF,TGCAGCGTTCTGGGAGCCAGCGATAGGGGCACCGGGGAGCTGTTTTTT
many,TRBJ2-7,.,TRBV12-3/TRBV12-4,CASSLGGGGEQYF,TGTGCCAGCAGTTTAGGGGGAGGAGGCGAGCAGTACTTC
.,TRBJ2-7,.,TRBV9,CASSVTGGAGYEQYF,TGTGCCAGCAGCGTTACCGGGGGCGCGGGTTACGAGCAGTACTTC
many,TRBJ2-1,.,TRBV20-1,CSARGWSYNEQFF,TGCAGTGCTAGAGGGTGGAGCTACAATGAGCAGTTCTTC
.,TRBJ2-3,.,TRBV29-1,CSFWTANTDTQYF,TGCAGCTTTTGGACAGCGAACACAGATACGCAGTATTTT
few,TRBJ1-1,.,TRBV10-2,CASSGTNTEAFF,TGCGCCAGCAGTGGGACAAACACTGAAGCTTTCTTT
.,TRBJ2-5,.,TRBV20-1,CSASRGAGVETQYF,TGCAGTGCCTCAAGGGGGGCAGGGGTAGAGACCCAGTACTTC
few,TRBJ2-3,.,TRBV5-1,CASSLASDTQYF,TGCGCCAGCAGCTTGGCGTCAGATACGCAGTATTTT
few,TRBJ1-3,.,TRBV6-7,CASCGPYGNTIYF,TGTGCCAGCTGCGGTCCGTACGGAAACACCATATATTTT
.,TRBJ1-5,.,TRBV5-5,CASSLSAAYSNQPQHF,TGTGCCAGCAGCTTGTCGGCAGCCTATAGCAATCAGCCCCAGCATTTT
.,TRBJ1-6,.,TRBV27,CASSFGGMGSPLHF,TGTGCCAGCAGTTTCGGGGGTATGGGTTCACCCCTCCACTTT
few,TRBJ2-1,TRBD1,TRBV12-3/TRBV12-4,CASGRDRGNEQFF,TGTGCCAGCGGTAGGGACAGGGGGAATGAGCAGTTCTTC
few,TRBJ2-3,.,TRBV20-1,CSARDLWSTDTQYF,TGCAGTGCTAGAGATCTGTGGAGCACAGATACGCAGTATTTT
.,TRBJ2-5,TRBD1,TRBV6-5,CASSYSTGSQETQYF,TGTGCCAGCAGTTACTCGACAGGGTCGCAAGAGACCCAGTACTTC
.,TRBJ1-1,TRBD1,TRBV28,CASTKTGVRIGDTEAFF,TGTGCCAGCACCAAGACAGGGGTGAGGATCGGGGACACTGAAGCTTTCTTT